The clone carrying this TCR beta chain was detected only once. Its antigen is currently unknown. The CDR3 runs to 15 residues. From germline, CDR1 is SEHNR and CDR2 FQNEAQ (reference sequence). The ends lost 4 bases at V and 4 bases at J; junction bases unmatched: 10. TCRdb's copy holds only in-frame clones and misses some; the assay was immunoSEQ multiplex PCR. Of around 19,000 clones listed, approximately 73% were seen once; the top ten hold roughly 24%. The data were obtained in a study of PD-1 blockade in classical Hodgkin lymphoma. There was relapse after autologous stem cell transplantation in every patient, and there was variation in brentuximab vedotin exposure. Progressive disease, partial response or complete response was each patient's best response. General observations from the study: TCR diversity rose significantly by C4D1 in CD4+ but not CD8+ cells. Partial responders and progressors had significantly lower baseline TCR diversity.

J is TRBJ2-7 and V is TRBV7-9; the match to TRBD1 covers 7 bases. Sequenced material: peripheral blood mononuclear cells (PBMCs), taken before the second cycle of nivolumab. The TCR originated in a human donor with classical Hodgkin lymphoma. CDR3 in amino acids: CASSSKDRWNYEQYF. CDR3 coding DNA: TGTGCCAGCAGCTCCAAGGACAGGTGGAATTACGAGCAGTACTTC. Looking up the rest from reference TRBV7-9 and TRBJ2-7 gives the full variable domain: DTGVSQNPRHKITKRGQNVTFRCDPISEHNRLYWYRQTLGQGPEFLTYFQNEAQLEKSRLLSDRFSAERPKGSFSTLEIQRTEQGDSAMYLCASSSKDRWNYEQYFGPGTRLTVT.